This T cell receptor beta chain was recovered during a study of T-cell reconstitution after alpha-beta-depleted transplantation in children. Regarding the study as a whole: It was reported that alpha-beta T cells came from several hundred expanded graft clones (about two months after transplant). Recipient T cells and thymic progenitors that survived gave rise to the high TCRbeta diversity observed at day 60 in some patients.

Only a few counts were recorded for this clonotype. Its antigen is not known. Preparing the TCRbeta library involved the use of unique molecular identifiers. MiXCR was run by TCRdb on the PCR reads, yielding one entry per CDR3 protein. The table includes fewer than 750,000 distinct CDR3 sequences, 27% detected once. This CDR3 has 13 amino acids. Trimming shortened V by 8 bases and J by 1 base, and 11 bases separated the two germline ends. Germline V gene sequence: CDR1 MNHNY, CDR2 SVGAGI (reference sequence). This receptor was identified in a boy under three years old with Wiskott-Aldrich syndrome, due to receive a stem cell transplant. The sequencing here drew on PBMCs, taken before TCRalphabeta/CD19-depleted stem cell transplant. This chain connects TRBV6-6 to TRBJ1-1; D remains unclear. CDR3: CASAVGGNTEAFF. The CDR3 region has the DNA TGTGCCAGCGCAGTGGGTGGGAACACTGAAGCTTTCTTT.